These 20 T cell receptor beta chains share one sample of origin, sequenced in a study of tumor-infiltrating lymphocytes in localized non-small cell lung cancer. TCRdb keeps only in-frame clones here, not all; method: immunoSEQ multiplex PCR. Among over 15,000 clones, about three quarters were seen once, and the ten largest hold 5% to 6%. The specimen sequenced was lung tumor tissue. Every receptor here comes from a human donor with non-small cell lung cancer.

Judged by abundance, this clone is medium-sized. The chain employs TRBV4-1 and TRBJ2-7; TRBD2 matches 7 bases. CDR3 length: 15 residues. Germline loops: CDR1 MGHRA, CDR2 YSYEKL. Trimming at V came to 0 bases and at J to 4 bases, leaving 6 bases not matched to a gene. The CDR3 sequence: CASSQDPGGIYEQYF. The CDR3 DNA sequence: TGCGCCAGCAGCCAAGATCCGGGAGGTATATACGAGCAGTACTTC.

This clone is categorized as medium-sized. The chain employs TRBV11-2 and TRBJ2-7; 9 bases align to TRBD1. The CDR3 runs 14 residues. Trimming at V came to 4 bases and at J to 6 bases, leaving 7 bases not matched to a gene. Germline CDR1 SGHAT, CDR2 FQNNGV. The CDR3 protein is CASSSTGGLGEQYF. CDR3 bases: TGTGCCAGCAGCTCGACAGGGGGGTTAGGCGAGCAGTACTTC. Complete variable domain (other parts from reference TRBV11-2 and TRBJ2-7): EAGVAQSPRYKIIEKRQSVAFWCNPISGHATLYWYQQILGQGPKLLIQFQNNGVVDDSQLPKDRFSAERLKGVDSTLKIQPAKLEDSAVYLCASSSTGGLGEQYFGPGTRLTVT.

The chain combines TRBV30 with TRBJ2-1, with D possibly TRBD2 on 6 matching bases. Germline CDR1 GTSNPN, CDR2 SVGIG (reference sequence). Trimming pared 3 bases from V and 1 base from J, leaving 13 bases between. The CDR3 consists of 15 residues. DNA for the CDR3: TGTGCCTGGAGGGCCGGGACTCGTTCCTACAATGAGCAGTTCTTC. Encoded protein: CAWRAGTRSYNEQFF.

As for this clone: Other DNA sequences in the same sample also yield this CDR3. The V gene is TRBV14, the J gene TRBJ2-1; D might be TRBD2 (5 bases). Trimming shortened V by 3 bases and J by 4 bases, and 10 bases separated the two germline ends. Looked up from germline, CDR1 is SGHDN and CDR2 is FVKESK. The CDR3 is made up of 14 amino acids. This CDR3 is CASSQASRYNEQFF. The CDR3 bases are TGTGCCAGCAGCCAGGCTAGCCGGTACAATGAGCAGTTCTTC.

V is TRBV11-3 and J is TRBJ2-7; 10 bases fit TRBD2. This CDR3 region has 14 residues. V lost 2 bases to trimming and J lost 2 bases; unmatched junction nucleotides: 0. In germline, CDR1 is SGHNT, CDR2 YENEEA. The CDR3 nucleotides are TGTGCCAGCAGCTTAACTAGCGGGACCTACGAGCAGTACTTC. Its translation: CASSLTSGTYEQYF.

This chain joins TRBV6-5 and TRBJ1-1; 7 nucleotides match TRBD1. After removal of 9 bases from V and 5 bases from J, the junction contained 9 bases not matched to a gene. CDR1 and CDR2 from the germline V gene are MNHEY and SVGAGI. CDR3 length: 13 amino acids. CDR3 residues: CASTNPGGTEAFF. The DNA for the CDR3 is TGTGCCAGTACCAACCCAGGGGGAACTGAAGCTTTCTTT.

Comments on this clone: The sample has other DNA sequences that encode this CDR3 too. V gene TRBV11-2 combines with J gene TRBJ2-2, with no clear D. Germline V gives CDR1 SGHAT, CDR2 FQNNGV. The CDR3 consists of 13 residues. V was pared by 3 bases and J by 3 bases, with 5 bases between. The CDR3 DNA sequence: TGTGCCAGCAGCTTCACGGACACCGGGGAGCTGTTTTTT. Its translation is CASSFTDTGELFF. The full variable domain, in which reference TRBV11-2 and TRBJ2-2 provide the parts outside the CDR3, is EAGVAQSPRYKIIEKRQSVAFWCNPISGHATLYWYQQILGQGPKLLIQFQNNGVVDDSQLPKDRFSAERLKGVDSTLKIQPAKLEDSAVYLCASSFTDTGELFFGEGSRLTVL.

The chain uses TRBV23-1 and TRBJ2-7, with TRBD1 as a possible D gene (6 bases). TRBV23-1 counts as an open reading frame of uncertain function. Trimming stripped 10 bases from V and 4 bases from J, with 17 bases between. CDR3 size: 13 residues. In nucleotides, the CDR3 is TGCGCCACCACGTGGCCAGGGGATTACGAGCAGTACTTC. Translating it yields CATTWPGDYEQYF.

This clone appeared a few times. The J gene is TRBJ2-7, the V gene TRBV9; 10 bases line up with TRBD1. Germline V gene sequence: CDR1 SGDLS, CDR2 YYNGEE. The CDR3 is 14 amino acids. Trimming took 4 bases from V and 5 from J; bases not matched to a gene: 6. The CDR3 region is CASSPRDRGNEQYF. CDR3 nucleotide sequence: TGTGCCAGCAGCCCACGGGACAGGGGAAACGAGCAGTACTTC.

In this sample, this clone is medium-sized (0.01 to 0.1%). The CDR3: CASSLGFVASGRPFGEQYF. The CDR3 DNA sequence: TGTGCCAGCAGCTTAGGCTTTGTGGCTAGCGGGAGGCCCTTCGGCGAGCAGTACTTC. The chain joins TRBV7-9 to TRBJ2-7; 11 positions match TRBD2. J gave up 6 bases and V 1 base, and 17 bases lay outside the gene matches. Per the germline V gene, CDR1 is SEHNR and CDR2 is FQNEAQ (reference sequence). CDR3 length: 19 residues.

This chain links TRBV10-2 with TRBJ1-5; D is possibly TRBD1 (5 bases). Germline CDR1 and CDR2: WSHSY and SAAADI. V gave up 0 bases and J gave up 5 bases, with 11 bases separating them. The CDR3 extends over 15 amino acids. CDR3: CASSESGGFDQPQHF. The DNA for the CDR3 is TGCGCCAGCAGTGAGTCGGGGGGTTTCGATCAGCCCCAGCATTTT.

In this sample, this clone turned up once. The chain uses TRBV19 and TRBJ1-1; D gene unclear. CDR3 size: 15 residues. The germline V gene has CDR1 LNHDA and CDR2 SQIVND (reference sequence). The germline V and J ends were trimmed by 4 bases and 3 bases, with 15 bases remaining between them. CDR3 sequence (DNA): TGTGCCAGTAGTACCTCGACATCTAAGGACACTGAAGCTTTCTTT. Protein product: CASSTSTSKDTEAFF.

Comment on this clone: Mismatch with germline at one junction end may stem from a read error. The V and J genes are TRBV18 and TRBJ1-2; D is ambiguous. Germline loops: CDR1 KGHSH, CDR2 LQKENI. This CDR3 region has 14 residues. In nucleotides, the CDR3 is TGTGCCAGCTCACCCGAAAACGGAGGGTGGCCACAAGGATTC. Protein product: CASSPENGGWPQGF.

The chain combines TRBV7-3 with TRBJ2-3, with D perhaps TRBD1 or TRBD2 (6 bases each). V gave up 3 bases and J gave up 2 bases, with 12 bases separating them. Germline V lookup: CDR1 SGHTA, CDR2 FQGTGA. The CDR3 is 15 residues long. The CDR3 spells CASSFQGRDTDTQYF. CDR3 nucleotides: TGTGCCAGCAGCTTTCAGGGGCGGGACACAGATACGCAGTATTTT.

This clone is categorized as medium-sized. V and J are TRBV7-9 and TRBJ1-5, with unresolved D. The CDR3 contains 15 residues. Trimming removed 3 bases from V and 0 bases from J, with 9 bases in between. Germline CDR1 SEHNR, CDR2 FQNEAQ (reference sequence). The CDR3 spells CASSLSGYSNQPQHF. The CDR3 nucleotides read TGTGCCAGCAGCTTGTCGGGTTATAGCAATCAGCCCCAGCATTTT.

This clone was seen a few times. This chain connects TRBV5-1 to TRBJ2-7; 8 bases line up with TRBD2. Germline CDR1 is SGHRS and CDR2 is YFSETQ. This CDR3 is built from 16 residues. J lost 5 bases, V lost 2 bases, and 12 bases had no gene match. The CDR3 spells CASSFTWGGGKNEQYF. The CDR3, as DNA: TGCGCCAGCAGCTTCACATGGGGCGGGGGGAAAAACGAGCAGTACTTC. Variable domain in full (rest from reference TRBV5-1 and TRBJ2-7): KAGVTQTPRYLIKTRGQQVTLSCSPISGHRSVSWYQQTPGQGLQFLFEYFSETQRNKGNFPGRFSGRQFSNSRSEMNVSTLELGDSALYLCASSFTWGGGKNEQYFGPGTRLTVT.

The gene calls are TRBV5-4 and TRBJ2-7; 7 bases map to TRBD1. The junction had 8 bases not matched to a gene; V was cut back by 4 bases and J by 4 bases. The length of the CDR3 is 14 residues. CDR1 and CDR2 from the germline V gene are SGHNT and YYREEE (reference sequence). CDR3: CASSTWDREYEQYF. Written as DNA, the CDR3 is TGTGCCAGCAGCACGTGGGACAGAGAATACGAGCAGTACTTC.

The chain employs TRBV19 and TRBJ2-7; 12 bases line up with TRBD2. The V gene end was trimmed by 5 bases and the J gene end by 7 bases; junction bases not matched to a gene: 18. Germline CDR1 is LNHDA and CDR2 is SQIVND (reference sequence). There are 18 residues in the CDR3. The CDR3 coding sequence is TGTGCCAGTAGTCCGAGAGGGCTAGCGGGAGGGCCGGCGGGGGAGCAGTACTTC. Protein sequence: CASSPRGLAGGPAGEQYF. Full variable domain (remainder filled in from reference TRBV19 and TRBJ2-7): DGGITQSPKYLFRKEGQNVTLSCEQNLNHDAMYWYRQDPGQGLRLIYYSQIVNDFQKGDIAEGYSVSREKKESFPLTVTSAQKNPTAFYLCASSPRGLAGGPAGEQYFGPGTRLTVT.

This clone was recorded once. The chain combines TRBV27 with TRBJ2-2, with TRBD1 identical over 8 bases. CDR1 is MNHEY, CDR2 SMNVEV, per germline (reference sequence). After removal of 0 bases from V and 12 bases from J, the junction contained 9 bases not matched to a gene. This CDR3 has 15 residues. DNA for the CDR3: TGTGCCAGCAGTTTATCTCCGGGACAGGTGGGGCAGCTGTTTTTT. It translates to CASSLSPGQVGQLFF.

The chain is built from TRBV7-9 and TRBJ2-3, with D possibly TRBD1 on 6 matching bases. This CDR3 region has 17 residues. Germline CDR1 and CDR2: SEHNR and FQNEAQ (reference sequence). Trimming shortened V by 5 bases and J by 2 bases, and 20 bases separated the two germline ends. The CDR3 loop is CASSQGWESLNTDTQYF. Written as DNA, the CDR3 is TGTGCCAGCAGCCAGGGGTGGGAGTCCCTCAACACAGATACGCAGTATTTT.